A single sample is the source of the 16 T cell receptor beta chains below, sequenced in a study of T cell responses to AZD1222 COVID-19 vaccine listed by TCRdb under 2021. Library generation was performed with the immunoSEQ multiplex PCR assay. TCRdb retrieved this table from immuneACCESS and kept in-frame rearrangements only. Not all clones are present; in checked studies, unresolved V genes account for under half, and no reason is known for the remainder. The sample table holds roughly 80,000 clones, of which approximately 90% were seen once. The biggest ten clones account for around 8% of the sample. Per the publication, the time point label means: about 28 days (+/-7) after the second vaccine dose. The sequencing here drew on peripheral blood, taken 28 days after the second AZD1222 dose. These receptors came from an adult who received the AZD1222 COVID-19 vaccine.

V usage is TRBV27 and J usage is TRBJ2-3, with D perhaps TRBD1 (6 bases). Germline V CDR1 and CDR2: MNHEY, SMNVEV (reference sequence). V lost 2 bases to trimming and J lost 7 bases, with 10 bases between them. The CDR3 consists of 13 residues. CDR3 protein: CASSLNRAHTQYF. CDR3 DNA: TGTGCCAGCAGTTTAAACAGGGCCCATACGCAGTATTTT.

This rearrangement joins TRBV19 to TRBJ1-3; no firm D call. This CDR3 is built from 15 residues. The V and J ends lost 5 bases and 0 bases respectively, with 11 bases between them. Germline values: CDR1 LNHDA, CDR2 SQIVND (reference sequence). The CDR3 sequence is CASSPFTYSGNTIYF. In DNA, the CDR3 is TGTGCCAGTAGTCCCTTCACTTACTCTGGAAACACCATATATTTT.

The chain's CDR3 is CASISRDRSSGNTIYF. The DNA for the CDR3 is TGTGCCAGTATCTCCCGGGACAGGAGCTCTGGAAACACCATATATTTT. This chain connects TRBV19 to TRBJ1-3; 8 nucleotides agree with TRBD1. The CDR3 has 16 amino acids. V gave up 7 bases and J gave up 0 bases; unmatched junction bases: 8. The germline CDR1 and CDR2 sequences are LNHDA and SQIVND (reference sequence).

This chain uses TRBV27 with TRBJ2-1, with D unclear. V was cut by 3 bases and J by 5 bases, with 11 bases left in between. CDR3 length: 14 amino acids. Germline CDR1 MNHEY, CDR2 SMNVEV (reference sequence). CDR3 nucleotides: TGTGCCAGCAGTTTCTTAGGTCTAGACAATGAGCAGTTCTTC. Amino acids: CASSFLGLDNEQFF.

The J gene is TRBJ1-5, the V gene TRBV2, with TRBD1 identical over 7 bases. CDR1 is SNHLY, CDR2 FYNNEI, per germline. The CDR3 is 14 amino acids. V trimming: 7 bases; J trimming: 6 bases; junction bases outside the gene matches: 9. DNA for the CDR3: TGTGCCAGCACTACCCATCAGGGGGTTCAGCCCCAGCATTTT. It yields the protein CASTTHQGVQPQHF.

The chain has TRBV5-5 and TRBJ2-2, with a tentative D call TRBD2 (6 bases). The germline V gene has CDR1 SGHKS and CDR2 YYEKEE (reference sequence). The CDR3 consists of 16 residues. Trimming pared 4 bases from V and 4 bases from J, leaving 17 bases between. CDR3 nucleotides: TGTGCCAGCAGCCAGGGACTCCCCCTGAGCACCGGGGAGCTGTTTTTT. Protein sequence: CASSQGLPLSTGELFF. Using reference TRBV5-5 and TRBJ2-2 for the parts outside the CDR3, the full variable domain is DAGVTQSPTHLIKTRGQQVTLRCSPISGHKSVSWYQQVLGQGPQFIFQYYEKEERGRGNFPDRFSARQFPNYSSELNVNALLLGDSALYLCASSQGLPLSTGELFFGEGSRLTVL.

The rearrangement links TRBV24-1 to TRBJ2-7, with D unclear. The CDR3 runs to 12 residues. The V and J ends lost 2 bases and 7 bases respectively, with 8 bases between them. Germline CDR1 and CDR2: KGHDR and SFDVKD. The CDR3 DNA sequence: TGTGCCACCAGTGATTCCGCGGAGGAGCAGTACTTC. This gives the protein CATSDSAEEQYF.

The genes are TRBV28 and TRBJ2-7, with a possible D match to TRBD1 (5 bases). From germline, CDR1 is MDHEN and CDR2 SYDVKM. The length of the CDR3 is 13 residues. V gave up 6 bases and J gave up 0 bases, with 9 bases separating them. The CDR3 sequence: CASRTGVSYEQYF. The CDR3 bases are TGTGCCAGCAGAACAGGAGTCTCCTACGAGCAGTACTTC.

A few counts support this clone. V gene TRBV11-1 combines with J gene TRBJ1-2, with D possibly matching TRBD1 (6 bases). CDR1 and CDR2 from the germline V gene are SGHAT and FQDESV (reference sequence). This CDR3 is built from 13 residues. The germline V and J ends were trimmed by 6 bases and 8 bases, with 16 bases remaining between them. As DNA, the CDR3 is TGTGCCAGCAGTTTACAGGGAGAAGGGGGCTACACCTTC. Amino acid sequence: CASSLQGEGGYTF.

The chain has TRBV4-1 and TRBJ2-3; D ambiguous. Trimming removed 1 base from V and 6 bases from J, with 8 bases in between. Germline lookup yields CDR1 MGHRA and CDR2 YSYEKL. There are 13 residues in the CDR3. In nucleotides, the CDR3 is TGCGCCAGCAGCCAAGTCCTGCTGGATACGCAGTATTTT. This translates into CASSQVLLDTQYF.

The chain is built from TRBV3-1 (or the pseudogene TRBV3-2) and TRBJ1-5; unclear D gene. Germline CDR1 reads LGHDT; CDR2 reads YNNKEL (reference sequence). With 3 bases removed from V and 3 bases from J, the gap between germline ends came to 9 bases. The CDR3 has 14 amino acids. The CDR3 DNA follows: TGTGCCAGCAGCCACGGAAAACACAATCAGCCCCAGCATTTT. Protein: CASSHGKHNQPQHF.

The chain uses TRBV3-1 (or the pseudogene TRBV3-2) and TRBJ2-3; TRBD2 matches 13 bases. Germline CDR1 LGHDT, CDR2 YNNKEL (reference sequence). The length of the CDR3 is 17 residues. The junction had 9 bases not matched to a gene; V was cut back by 5 bases and J by 4 bases. The CDR3 sequence: CASSYRTSGRGADTQYF. In nucleotides, the CDR3 is TGTGCCAGCAGCTACCGGACTAGCGGGAGAGGGGCAGATACGCAGTATTTT.

V gene TRBV7-3 combines with J gene TRBJ2-5; tentative D call: TRBD1 (7 bases). CDR3 length equals 12 residues. Trimming left V 8 bases short and J 6 bases short, with 13 bases between. Germline loops: CDR1 SGHTA, CDR2 FQGTGA. CDR3: CASGQGGKTQYF. CDR3 sequence (DNA): TGTGCCAGCGGGCAGGGGGGAAAGACCCAGTACTTC.

The CDR3 DNA follows: TGTGCCAGCAGCTACCGACAGGGCGATGGCTACACCTTC. This codes for CASSYRQGDGYTF. V and J are TRBV7-3 and TRBJ1-2, with 7 bases that match TRBD1. The CDR3 has 13 residues. The germline V gene encodes CDR1 SGHTA and CDR2 FQGTGA. V was pared by 4 bases and J by 6 bases, with 5 bases of the junction left unmatched.

The rearrangement links TRBV6-5 to TRBJ1-2; no clear D. V was pared by 4 bases and J by 4 bases, with 10 bases between. This CDR3 region has 13 residues. Germline-derived CDR1 and CDR2 are MNHEY and SVGAGI. CDR3: CASSLPTGYGYTF. The CDR3 DNA sequence: TGTGCCAGCAGTTTACCGACGGGCTATGGCTACACCTTC.

The chain carries TRBV7-2 and TRBJ1-3, with D perhaps TRBD1 (6 bases). There are 15 residues in the CDR3. Germline CDR1 reads SGHTA; CDR2 reads FQGNSA. The V end was cut by 8 bases, the J end by 0 bases, with 14 bases between. The CDR3 protein is CASGEDSRSGNTIYF. The CDR3 coding sequence is TGTGCCAGCGGGGAGGACAGCCGCTCTGGAAACACCATATATTTT.